These 5 T cell receptor beta chains share one sample of origin, sequenced in a study of shared T cell receptors in the human thymus. Measured with immunoSEQ multiplex PCR; TCRdb has only the in-frame clones, and not every one. The repertoire consists of about 660,000 clones, with around 87% occurring once and the leading ten covering 0.01%. The data also belong to a second study, concerning human thymus T cells.

Material for sequencing was thymocytes. The receptor set was obtained from a boy under two years old with a congenital heart defect.

Only one count was recorded for this clone. The chain couples TRBV30 to TRBJ1-1, with TRBD1 identical over 9 bases. Per the germline V gene, CDR1 is GTSNPN and CDR2 is SVGIG (reference sequence). There are 13 residues in the CDR3. J gave up 3 bases and V 7 bases, and 6 bases lay outside the gene matches. The CDR3 is CASGTGTYTEAFF. The CDR3 region has the DNA TGTGCCTCTGGGACAGGGACATACACTGAAGCTTTCTTT.

V is TRBV21-1 and J is TRBJ1-4; TRBD1, the table's D call, lacks a check against the DNA. TRBV21-1 is assigned pseudogene status. This CDR3 spans 16 amino acids. DNA of the CDR3: TGTGCCAGCAGCAAAGCGGCCCACAGGGAAAGGGGAAAACTGTTTTTT. As protein: CASSKAAHRERGKLFF.

The V and J genes are TRBV19 and TRBJ2-4; 11 bases match TRBD1. Trimming took 5 bases from V and 9 from J; bases not matched to a gene: 6. Germline V gene sequence: CDR1 LNHDA, CDR2 SQIVND (reference sequence). The CDR3 covers 14 residues. CDR3 coding DNA: TGTGCCAGTAGTGGGGACAGGGGGAGGGTCATTCAGTACTTC. It specifies CASSGDRGRVIQYF.

This chain connects TRBV11-2 to TRBJ2-7; possibly TRBD2 for D (7 bases). V gave up 7 bases and J gave up 3 bases, with 13 bases separating them. This CDR3 is built from 13 residues. Germline CDR1 is SGHAT and CDR2 is FQNNGV. This chain's CDR3 is CASMDRGGYEQYF. Written as DNA, the CDR3 is TGTGCCAGCATGGATAGGGGGGGCTACGAGCAGTACTTC.

The V and J genes are TRBV29-1 and TRBJ2-1; 16 bases are shared with TRBD2. Germline V gives CDR1 SQVTM, CDR2 ANQGSEA. This CDR3 spans 16 amino acids. The V gene end was trimmed by 2 bases and the J gene end by 9 bases; junction bases not matched to a gene: 7. The CDR3 nucleotides read TGCAGCGTTGAACTAGGGACTAGCGGGAGGGGGTGTGAGCAGTTCTTC. This sequence encodes CSVELGTSGRGCEQFF.